These T cell receptor beta chains were read from a single sample in a study of response to subunit inactivated influenza vaccine. In TCRdb, the RT-PCR reads were re-called with MiXCR into one record per CDR3 protein. The table lists hundreds of thousands of distinct CDR3 sequences, around 11% of them singletons. This specimen was PBMCs from blood, taken on the day of vaccination. Every receptor here comes from a man aged 45-60 years who received an inactivated influenza vaccine. Each CDR3 is given with its conserved first and last residue. The D gene is left open where the match is weak.

j_gene | d_gene | v_gene | CDR3aa
TRBJ2-2 | . | TRBV5-1 | CASSPGLSETGELFF
TRBJ2-5 | . | TRBV20-1 | CSASPLLAEGQETQYF
TRBJ1-1 | . | TRBV30 | CAWSVLVTEAFF
TRBJ2-6 | TRBD2 | TRBV9 | CASSEPKGSGSSGANVLTF
TRBJ2-7 | . | TRBV4-1 | CASSQDYGRISSYEQYF
TRBJ2-3 | . | TRBV7-8 | CASSVPGDTQYF
TRBJ2-1 | TRBD2 | TRBV20-1 | CSATGLAANNEQFF
TRBJ1-5 | . | TRBV7-2 | CASGGYNQPQHF
TRBJ2-5 | . | TRBV20-1 | CSASFQQETQYF
TRBJ2-7 | TRBD1 | TRBV28 | CASSLAGTGGSYEQYF
TRBJ2-4 | TRBD1 | TRBV19 | CASTLKGSGGNIQYF
TRBJ1-5 | . | TRBV28 | CASRADSVNQPQHF
TRBJ1-1 | TRBD1 | TRBV28 | CASSPWGQGNTEAFF
TRBJ2-7 | . | TRBV24-1 | CATSDPTASSYEQYF
TRBJ2-1 | TRBD2 | TRBV7-2 | CASSLWTSGNNEQFF
TRBJ2-7 | TRBD2 | TRBV3-1 | CASSQGLAYEQYF
TRBJ2-3 | . | TRBV4-2 | CASSQGPGTDTQYF
TRBJ2-6 | TRBD1 | TRBV9 | CASSVTGAGANVLTF
TRBJ2-5 | . | TRBV15 | CATSRDPAETQYF
TRBJ2-5 | . | TRBV20-1 | CSARDGRGAQETQYF
TRBJ2-3 | . | TRBV20-1 | CSARGRDFRDTQYF
TRBJ2-4 | . | TRBV15 | CATSREGSAKNIQYF
TRBJ2-7 | . | TRBV6-2/TRBV6-3 | CASSIRTLDLSSSYEQYF
TRBJ1-2 | . | TRBV29-1 | CSATPTGGNGYTF
TRBJ2-1 | . | TRBV5-1 | CASQKAERPYNEQFF
TRBJ1-3 | . | TRBV7-6 | CASSPGGSGNTIYF
TRBJ1-5 | . | TRBV20-1 | CSAIIREKPQHF
TRBJ1-2 | . | TRBV21-1 | CASIPETGTEDGYTF
TRBJ2-3 | TRBD2 | TRBV10-2 | CASSELGLVGTDTQYF
TRBJ2-7 | . | TRBV12-3/TRBV12-4 | CAGSLLLDNEQYF